Listed below are T cell receptor beta chains from one sample, sequenced in a study of T-cell reconstitution after alpha-beta-depleted transplantation in children. Each CDR3 protein gets one entry after TCRdb re-called the PCR reads with MiXCR. The data show about 980,000 distinct CDR3 sequences, about 29% seen once. Specimen: PBMCs, mostly from graft donor cells, collected 360 days after TCRalphabeta/CD19-depleted stem cell transplant. The receptor source for this set is a boy younger than two who had a stem cell transplant for SCID, so the T cells may come from the graft donor. Each CDR3 is given with its conserved first and last residue. Each record gives: J gene, D gene, V gene, clone size, CDR3 DNA, CDR3 protein. A D gene is named only where the DNA matches it firmly. Only part of the rows carry a size: once, few, many, or a class if the clone is expanded.

j_call: TRBJ1-1; d_call: NA; v_call: TRBV6-2/TRBV6-3; clone_size: NA; cdr3_nt: TGTGCCAGCATTATACCGGGACAAGGTACTTTCTTT; cdr3_aa: CASIIPGQGTFF
j_call: TRBJ2-2; d_call: NA; v_call: TRBV12-3/TRBV12-4; clone_size: NA; cdr3_nt: TGTGCCAGCAGTCCGAGACAGACTTTTGCGAACACCGGGGAGCTGTTTTTT; cdr3_aa: CASSPRQTFANTGELFF
j_call: TRBJ2-3; d_call: NA; v_call: TRBV5-1; clone_size: NA; cdr3_nt: TGCGCCAGCAGTATCCAGAACACAGATACGCAGTATTTT; cdr3_aa: CASSIQNTDTQYF
j_call: TRBJ2-3; d_call: NA; v_call: TRBV29-1; clone_size: few; cdr3_nt: TGCAGCGTTGAAGTAGGGACAGATACGCAGTATTTT; cdr3_aa: CSVEVGTDTQYF
j_call: TRBJ2-7; d_call: TRBD1; v_call: TRBV7-9; clone_size: NA; cdr3_nt: TGTGCCAGCAGCCGGGGACAGGCCTACGGCTACGAGCAGTACTTC; cdr3_aa: CASSRGQAYGYEQYF
j_call: TRBJ2-3; d_call: NA; v_call: TRBV12-3/TRBV12-4; clone_size: NA; cdr3_nt: TGTGCCAGCAGTTTAGCCACGGAAGGTTCAGATACGCAGTATTTT; cdr3_aa: CASSLATEGSDTQYF
j_call: TRBJ2-5; d_call: NA; v_call: TRBV9; clone_size: few; cdr3_nt: TGTGCCAGCAGCGTATATGGGGGCGGAGAGACCCAGTACTTC; cdr3_aa: CASSVYGGGETQYF
j_call: TRBJ2-5; d_call: NA; v_call: TRBV24-1; clone_size: NA; cdr3_nt: TGTGCCACCAGTGATTGGCTCGGGGGGCCCCCAGAGACCCAGTACTTC; cdr3_aa: CATSDWLGGPPETQYF
j_call: TRBJ1-2; d_call: NA; v_call: TRBV12-3/TRBV12-4; clone_size: few; cdr3_nt: TGTGCCAGCAGCCCGTTGGGGCAGGGCGCACCTAACTATGGCTACACCTTC; cdr3_aa: CASSPLGQGAPNYGYTF
j_call: TRBJ2-1; d_call: NA; v_call: TRBV29-1; clone_size: many; cdr3_nt: TGCAGCGTTGGTTTGCAGGTGTACGGTGAGCAGTTCTTC; cdr3_aa: CSVGLQVYGEQFF
j_call: TRBJ2-3; d_call: NA; v_call: TRBV7-3; clone_size: NA; cdr3_nt: TGTGCCAGCAGCTTTTACGGTAGCACAGATACGCAGTATTTT; cdr3_aa: CASSFYGSTDTQYF
j_call: TRBJ1-5; d_call: TRBD1; v_call: TRBV20-1; clone_size: NA; cdr3_nt: TGCAGTGCGGCGACAGGGCCCAATCAGCCCCAGCATTTT; cdr3_aa: CSAATGPNQPQHF
j_call: TRBJ2-5; d_call: TRBD2; v_call: TRBV12-3/TRBV12-4; clone_size: many; cdr3_nt: TGTGCCAGCAGCGGTCGGGGGGGCCAGGAGACCCAGTACTTC; cdr3_aa: CASSGRGGQETQYF
j_call: TRBJ2-7; d_call: TRBD1; v_call: TRBV7-2; clone_size: NA; cdr3_nt: TGTGCCAGCAGCGTAGGGGCGACAGGGCTGATATCCTACGAGCAGTACTTC; cdr3_aa: CASSVGATGLISYEQYF